This T cell receptor beta chain was documented in a study of breast tumors, draining lymph nodes, adjacent tissues. Breast cancer patients provided tissue from their axillary draining lymph nodes. Each CDR3 protein is one row after TCRdb ran MiXCR on the multiplex PCR reads. The table includes roughly 80,000 distinct CDR3 sequences, approximately 19% detected once. Only a few counts were recorded for this clonotype. A much larger clone lies one base from this, so it may be a read error. This clonotype was obtained from a female donor with breast cancer. Some clones in this sample may be carry-over from other donors' samples. The material sequenced was axillary lymph node tissue.

CDR3 sequence reads: CASRQRVNSPLHF. The CDR3 DNA sequence: TGTGCCAGCAGACAGAGGGTTAATTCACCCCTCCACTTT. The chain combines TRBV2 with TRBJ1-6; D is unresolved. Trimming took 6 bases from V and 6 from J, leaving 9 bases between them. In germline, CDR1 is SNHLY, CDR2 FYNNEI. The CDR3 totals 13 residues.